These 5 T cell receptor beta chains originate from one sample sequenced in a study of T cell responses to AZD1222 COVID-19 vaccine (dated by TCRdb to the early 2020s). Library creation used the immunoSEQ multiplex PCR assay. TCRdb holds this immuneACCESS table with in-frame rearrangements only. Some clones are missing; in checked studies, unresolved V genes explain under half, and the rest has no known cause. The sample contains roughly 150,000 clones, over 80% of them found a single time. The ten largest clones capture roughly 10% of the sample. Explained via the paper, the time point label denotes: about 28 days (+/-7) after the second vaccine dose. Sequencing used peripheral blood, obtained 28 days after the second AZD1222 dose. These receptors came from an adult who received the AZD1222 COVID-19 vaccine.

The chain employs TRBV4-2 and TRBJ2-1; the match to TRBD1 covers 8 bases. CDR1 LGHNA and CDR2 YNFKEQ come from the germline V gene. With 2 bases clipped from V and 0 bases from J, the junction kept 9 bases outside the gene matches. This CDR3 is 18 amino acids long. The CDR3 nucleotides read TGTGCCAGCAGCCAACTCCAGGGGGCGGTAAGCTCCTACAATGAGCAGTTCTTC. It yields the protein CASSQLQGAVSSYNEQFF.

Here the CDR3 reads CATSDWTVGGGYTF. In nucleotides, the CDR3 is TGTGCCACCAGTGATTGGACAGTCGGGGGTGGCTACACCTTC. This chain joins TRBV24-1 and TRBJ1-2; tentative D call: TRBD1 (6 bases). Trimming left V 2 bases short and J 7 bases short, with 13 bases between. The CDR3 has 14 amino acids. Germline V gene sequence: CDR1 KGHDR, CDR2 SFDVKD.

The chain combines TRBV21-1 with TRBJ2-1; TRBD2, the D gene given by the table, was not confirmed from the DNA. TRBV21-1 is noted as a pseudogene. CDR3 size: 21 residues. The CDR3 DNA reads TGTGCCAGCAGCCCTCCCCCCGGACTAGCCAAAGTAGAAGGAGGATACAATGAGCAGTTCTTC. Translating it yields CASSPPPGLAKVEGGYNEQFF.

The V gene is TRBV28, the J gene TRBJ1-1; no clear D gene. The germline CDR1 and CDR2 sequences are MDHEN and SYDVKM. The CDR3 has 12 amino acids. V was cut by 5 bases and J by 5 bases, with 9 bases left in between. The CDR3 region has the DNA TGTGCCAGCAGTCCCCCGAGGACTGAAGCTTTCTTT. Translating gives CASSPPRTEAFF.

The rearrangement links TRBV28 to TRBJ2-5; tentatively, D is TRBD1 (6 bases). The V and J ends lost 6 bases and 0 bases respectively, with 11 bases between them. This CDR3 contains 14 residues. Germline lookup yields CDR1 MDHEN and CDR2 SYDVKM. The CDR3 DNA reads as TGTGCCAGCAGGGGCAGGGGTTACCAAGAGACCCAGTACTTC. It is translated as CASRGRGYQETQYF.